This section outlines one T cell receptor (beta chain) sequence together with its context. The CDR3 contains 16 residues. CDR1 is LNHNV, CDR2 YYDKDF, per germline (reference sequence). V lost 0 bases and J 1 base, leaving 10 bases between the germline ends. Original handling: Scientists estimated how many nucleated cells there were by amplifying reference gene primers. Clones were sequenced by immunoSEQ multiplex PCR, and TCRdb holds only the in-frame ones, with some missing. D and trimming come from the DNA, and the V and J calls and clone size come from that table. The table lists 100,000 or so clones, roughly 82% of them singletons. The data originate from a study of blood T cell repertoires in COVID-19.

The sample taken for sequencing was peripheral blood. The chain joins TRBV15 to TRBJ2-1; a possible D gene is TRBD2 (6 bases). The sequence derives from a human donor in a cohort sampled during active COVID-19. The CDR3 here is CATSRDRGKSYNEQFF. In DNA form, the CDR3 reads TGTGCCACCAGCAGAGATCGGGGGAAATCCTACAATGAGCAGTTCTTC.